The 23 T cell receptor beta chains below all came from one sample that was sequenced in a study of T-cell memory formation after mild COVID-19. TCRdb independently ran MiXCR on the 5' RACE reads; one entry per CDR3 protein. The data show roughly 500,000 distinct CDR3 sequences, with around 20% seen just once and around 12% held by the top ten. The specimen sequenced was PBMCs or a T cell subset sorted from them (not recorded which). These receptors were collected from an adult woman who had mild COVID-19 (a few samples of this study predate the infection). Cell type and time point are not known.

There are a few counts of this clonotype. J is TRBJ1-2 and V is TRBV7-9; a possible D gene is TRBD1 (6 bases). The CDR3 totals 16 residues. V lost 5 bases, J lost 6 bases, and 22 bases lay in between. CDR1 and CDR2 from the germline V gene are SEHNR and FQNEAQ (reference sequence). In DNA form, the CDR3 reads TGTGCCAGCAGCCCCTCTTTGGCAGGGGATCCAGATGGCTACACCTTC. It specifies CASSPSLAGDPDGYTF.

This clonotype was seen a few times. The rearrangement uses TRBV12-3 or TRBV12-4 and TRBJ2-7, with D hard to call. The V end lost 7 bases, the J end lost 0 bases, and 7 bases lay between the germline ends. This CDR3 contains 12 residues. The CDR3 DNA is TGTGCCAGCAAGGCCCACTCCTACGAGCAGTACTTC. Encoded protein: CASKAHSYEQYF.

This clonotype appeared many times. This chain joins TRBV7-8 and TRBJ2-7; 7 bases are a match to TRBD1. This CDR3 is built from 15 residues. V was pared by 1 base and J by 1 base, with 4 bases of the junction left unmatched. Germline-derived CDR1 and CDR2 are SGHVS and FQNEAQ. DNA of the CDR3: TGTGCCAGCAGCTTAGAGGACAGGCCTTCCTACGAGCAGTACTTC. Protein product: CASSLEDRPSYEQYF.

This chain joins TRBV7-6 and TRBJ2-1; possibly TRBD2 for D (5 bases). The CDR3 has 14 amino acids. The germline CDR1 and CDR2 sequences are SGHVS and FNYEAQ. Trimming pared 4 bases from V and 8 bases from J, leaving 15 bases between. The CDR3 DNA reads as TGTGCCAGCAGCTCCCCGGGAACCTCACATGAGCAGTTCTTC. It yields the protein CASSSPGTSHEQFF.

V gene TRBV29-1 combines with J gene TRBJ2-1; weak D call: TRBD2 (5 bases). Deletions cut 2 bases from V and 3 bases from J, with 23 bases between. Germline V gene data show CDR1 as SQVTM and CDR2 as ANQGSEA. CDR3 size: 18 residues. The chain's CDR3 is CSVERATRDVVYYNEQFF. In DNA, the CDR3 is TGCAGCGTTGAAAGGGCCACTAGAGACGTCGTATACTACAATGAGCAGTTCTTC.

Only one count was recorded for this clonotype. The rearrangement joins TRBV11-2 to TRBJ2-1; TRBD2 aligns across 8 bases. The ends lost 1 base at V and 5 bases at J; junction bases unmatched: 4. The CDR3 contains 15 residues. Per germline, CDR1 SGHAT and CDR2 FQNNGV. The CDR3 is CASSLVSGGNNEQFF. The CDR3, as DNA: TGTGCCAGCAGCTTAGTGAGCGGGGGAAACAATGAGCAGTTCTTC.

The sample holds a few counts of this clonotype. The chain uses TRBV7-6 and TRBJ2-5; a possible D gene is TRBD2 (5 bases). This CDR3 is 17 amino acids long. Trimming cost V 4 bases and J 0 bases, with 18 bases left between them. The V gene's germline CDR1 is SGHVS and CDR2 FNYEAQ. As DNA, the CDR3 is TGTGCCAGCAGCTCGACCCCCCTATTACTAGACCAAGAGACCCAGTACTTC. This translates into CASSSTPLLLDQETQYF. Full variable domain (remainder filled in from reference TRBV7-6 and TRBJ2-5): GAGVSQSPRYKVTKRGQDVALRCDPISGHVSLYWYRQALGQGPEFLTYFNYEAQQDKSGLPNDRFSAERPEGSISTLTIQRTEQRDSAMYRCASSSTPLLLDQETQYFGPGTRLLVL.

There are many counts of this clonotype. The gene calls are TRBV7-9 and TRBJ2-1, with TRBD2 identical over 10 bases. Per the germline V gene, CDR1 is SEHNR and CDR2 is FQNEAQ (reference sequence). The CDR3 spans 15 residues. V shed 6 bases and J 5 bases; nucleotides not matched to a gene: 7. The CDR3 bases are TGTGCCAGCAGTAGGGGACTAGCGATCCACAATGAGCAGTTCTTC. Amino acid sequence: CASSRGLAIHNEQFF.

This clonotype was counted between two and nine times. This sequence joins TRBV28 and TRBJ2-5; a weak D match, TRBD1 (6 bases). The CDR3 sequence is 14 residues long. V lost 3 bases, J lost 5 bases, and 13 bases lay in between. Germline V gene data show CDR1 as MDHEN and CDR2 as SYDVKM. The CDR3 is CASSFTGWMETQYF. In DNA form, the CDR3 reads TGTGCCAGCAGTTTTACAGGGTGGATGGAGACCCAGTACTTC.

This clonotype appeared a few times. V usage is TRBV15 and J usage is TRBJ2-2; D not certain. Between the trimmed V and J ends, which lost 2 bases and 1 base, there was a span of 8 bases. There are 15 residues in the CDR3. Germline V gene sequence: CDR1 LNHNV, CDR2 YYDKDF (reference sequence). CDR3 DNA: TGTGCCACCAGCAGACACTCACTGAACACCGGGGAGCTGTTTTTT. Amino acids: CATSRHSLNTGELFF.

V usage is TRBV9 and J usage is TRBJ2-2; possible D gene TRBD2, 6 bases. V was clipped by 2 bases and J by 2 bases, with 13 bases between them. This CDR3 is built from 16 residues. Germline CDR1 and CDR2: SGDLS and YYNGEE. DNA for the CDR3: TGTGCCAGCAGCGTCCACTTAGCGGAAAACACCGGGGAGCTGTTTTTT. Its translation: CASSVHLAENTGELFF.

The CDR3 is CASSLKAGQVFYGYTF. The CDR3 bases are TGTGCCAGCAGTTTAAAGGCGGGACAGGTGTTTTATGGCTACACCTTC. This chain links TRBV12-3 or TRBV12-4 with TRBJ1-2; 8 bases line up with TRBD1. The junction had 10 bases not matched to a gene; V was cut back by 2 bases and J by 5 bases. CDR3 length: 16 amino acids.

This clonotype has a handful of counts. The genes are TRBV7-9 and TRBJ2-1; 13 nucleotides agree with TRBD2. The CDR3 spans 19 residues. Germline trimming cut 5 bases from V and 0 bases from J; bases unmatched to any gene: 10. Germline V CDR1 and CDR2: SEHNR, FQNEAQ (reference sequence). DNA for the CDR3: TGTGCCAGCAGCAGGGGACTAGCGGGGAGTTTGAGCTCCTACAATGAGCAGTTCTTC. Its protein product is CASSRGLAGSLSSYNEQFF.

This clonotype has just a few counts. The CDR3 sequence is CASQGPAALSYEQYF. The CDR3 DNA is TGTGCCAGTCAGGGTCCCGCGGCCTTATCCTACGAGCAGTACTTC. This chain uses TRBV5-4 with TRBJ2-7; perhaps TRBD1 as D (5 bases). CDR1 and CDR2 from the germline V gene are SGHNT and YYREEE (reference sequence). This CDR3 is 15 amino acids long. Trimming shortened V by 8 bases and J by 1 base, and 19 bases separated the two germline ends.

CDR3: CASSLGGAVTGELFF. The CDR3 nucleotides are TGTGCCAGCAGTCTTGGGGGGGCCGTCACCGGGGAGCTGTTTTTT. The chain is built from TRBV12-3 or TRBV12-4 and TRBJ2-2, with D possibly matching TRBD2 (7 bases). This CDR3 is 15 amino acids long. V shed 5 bases and J shed 4 bases, with 14 bases lying between them.

CDR3 coding DNA: TGTGCCAGCAGCTTGGACGGTATCACTGAAGCTTTCTTT. Translated: CASSLDGITEAFF. The V call is TRBV5-4, the J call TRBJ1-1; D not resolved. Trimming removed 0 bases from V and 4 bases from J, with 7 bases in between. The CDR3 extends over 13 amino acids. Germline CDR1 reads SGHNT; CDR2 reads YYREEE (reference sequence).

The CDR3 loop is CATSDPRKPGGEQFF. Here the CDR3 DNA reads TGTGCCACCAGTGATCCCAGGAAACCCGGCGGTGAGCAGTTCTTC. The rearrangement links TRBV24-1 to TRBJ2-1; D is uncertain. V was trimmed by 3 bases and J by 9 bases, leaving 17 bases between them. Germline CDR1 KGHDR, CDR2 SFDVKD. The CDR3 extends over 15 amino acids.

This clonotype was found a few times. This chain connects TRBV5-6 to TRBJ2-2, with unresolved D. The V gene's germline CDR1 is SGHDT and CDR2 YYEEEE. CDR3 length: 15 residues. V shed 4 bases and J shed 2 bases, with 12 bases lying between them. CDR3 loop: CASSHLLINTGELFF. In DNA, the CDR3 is TGTGCCAGCAGCCACCTCCTGATTAACACCGGGGAGCTGTTTTTT.

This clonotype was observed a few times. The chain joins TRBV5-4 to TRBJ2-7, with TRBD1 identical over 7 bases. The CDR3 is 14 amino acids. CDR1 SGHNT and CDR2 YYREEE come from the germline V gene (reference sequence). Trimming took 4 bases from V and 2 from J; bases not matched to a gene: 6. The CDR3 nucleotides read TGTGCCAGCAGCCGACGACAGGGTGCCTACGAGCAGTACTTC. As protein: CASSRRQGAYEQYF.

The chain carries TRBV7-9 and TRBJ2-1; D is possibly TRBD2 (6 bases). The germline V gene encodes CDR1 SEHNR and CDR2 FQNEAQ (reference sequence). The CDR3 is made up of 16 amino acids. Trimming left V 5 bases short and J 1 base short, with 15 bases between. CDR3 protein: CASSIRLVASYNEQFF. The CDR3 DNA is TGTGCCAGCAGCATTAGACTAGTGGCTTCCTACAATGAGCAGTTCTTC.

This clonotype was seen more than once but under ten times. The CDR3 sequence: CAWRTLEREKLFF. The CDR3 coding sequence is TGTGCCTGGAGGACTCTAGAAAGGGAAAAACTGTTTTTT. The chain carries TRBV30 and TRBJ1-4; D remains ambiguous. Trimming pared 3 bases from V and 8 bases from J, leaving 13 bases between. The CDR3 has 13 residues. The germline V gene has CDR1 GTSNPN and CDR2 SVGIG (reference sequence).

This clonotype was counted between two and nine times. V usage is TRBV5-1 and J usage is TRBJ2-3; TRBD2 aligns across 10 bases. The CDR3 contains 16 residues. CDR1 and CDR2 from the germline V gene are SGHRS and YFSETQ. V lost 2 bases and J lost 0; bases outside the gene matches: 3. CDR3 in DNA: TGCGCCAGCAGCTTCCCGACTAGCGGGAGCACAGATACGCAGTATTTT. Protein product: CASSFPTSGSTDTQYF.

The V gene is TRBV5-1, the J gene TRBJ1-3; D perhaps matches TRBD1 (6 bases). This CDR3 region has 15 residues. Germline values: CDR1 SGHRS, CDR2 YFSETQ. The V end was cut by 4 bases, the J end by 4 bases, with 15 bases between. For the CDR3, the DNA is TGCGCCAGCAGCCGCGTAGGGGGGACGGGAAACACCATATATTTT. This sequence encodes CASSRVGGTGNTIYF.